A single sample gave rise to the 5 T cell receptor beta chains below, sequenced in a study of PD-1 blockade in classical Hodgkin lymphoma. Autologous stem cell transplantation was followed by relapse in every patient, and brentuximab vedotin exposure varied. The data were produced by immunoSEQ multiplex PCR, yet TCRdb's version contains in-frame clones alone and is incomplete. The data show more than 35,000 clones, with 88% seen just once and approximately 7.5% held by the top ten. The sequencing used peripheral blood mononuclear cells (PBMCs), collected before the second cycle of nivolumab. The receptors come from a human donor with classical Hodgkin lymphoma.

This chain joins TRBV19 and TRBJ2-3, with a tentative D call TRBD2 (6 bases). Trimming took off 3 bases at V and 4 bases at J, with 11 bases between the two ends. The CDR3 covers 14 residues. CDR1 is LNHDA and CDR2 is SQIVND in the germline V gene (reference sequence). CDR3 amino acids: CASSMAGPSDTQYF. The DNA for the CDR3 is TGTGCCAGTAGTATGGCGGGACCCTCAGATACGCAGTATTTT. The full variable domain, with the rest looked up from reference TRBV19 and TRBJ2-3, is DGGITQSPKYLFRKEGQNVTLSCEQNLNHDAMYWYRQDPGQGLRLIYYSQIVNDFQKGDIAEGYSVSREKKESFPLTVTSAQKNPTAFYLCASSMAGPSDTQYFGPGTRLTVL.

This sequence joins TRBV19 and TRBJ1-5; 7 nucleotides line up with TRBD1. The CDR3 is 16 residues long. Trimming removed 2 bases from V and 5 bases from J; junction bases left unmatched: 9. Germline V gene data show CDR1 as LNHDA and CDR2 as SQIVND (reference sequence). The CDR3 region has the DNA TGTGCCAGTAGTATATATATCCGGGACAGCCATCAGCCCCAGCATTTT. Its translation: CASSIYIRDSHQPQHF.

This clone was found once. This sequence joins TRBV19 and TRBJ1-3; D is possibly TRBD1 (6 bases). CDR1 and CDR2 (germline): LNHDA, SQIVND (reference sequence). V was trimmed by 5 bases and J by 0 bases, leaving 17 bases between them. The CDR3 is 17 residues long. The CDR3 DNA sequence: TGTGCCAGTAGTGGGGCCTTAAAGGGGGTCTCTGGAAACACCATATATTTT. It yields the protein CASSGALKGVSGNTIYF.

CDR3 in amino acids: CASSSLAGGDTGELFF. CDR3 sequence (DNA): TGTGCCAGCAGCTCCCTAGCGGGAGGGGACACCGGGGAGCTGTTTTTT. The genes are TRBV7-9 and TRBJ2-2, with 12 bases that match TRBD2. The CDR3 is made up of 16 amino acids. Losses at the gene ends were 4 bases for V and 3 bases for J; bases not matched to a gene: 3. Germline CDR1 is SEHNR and CDR2 is FQNEAQ (reference sequence). The variable domain in full, completed from reference TRBV7-9 and TRBJ2-2, reads DTGVSQNPRHKITKRGQNVTFRCDPISEHNRLYWYRQTLGQGPEFLTYFQNEAQLEKSRLLSDRFSAERPKGSFSTLEIQRTEQGDSAMYLCASSSLAGGDTGELFFGEGSRLTVL.

There are a few counts of this clone. The chain uses TRBV5-1 and TRBJ2-7, with 9 positions matching TRBD1. Germline CDR1 reads SGHRS; CDR2 reads YFSETQ. The junction had 6 bases not matched to a gene; V was cut back by 3 bases and J by 2 bases. CDR3 length equals 15 residues. The CDR3 reads CASSWGDRDAYEQYF. CDR3 coding DNA: TGCGCCAGCAGCTGGGGGGACAGGGACGCCTACGAGCAGTACTTC.